This T cell receptor beta chain was obtained from a study of T cell responses to AZD1222 COVID-19 vaccine. Broader study findings: Nearly half of spike-specific TCRs reportedly target unmutated variant regions.

The table came from immunoSEQ multiplex PCR; TCRdb's copy has only in-frame clones and leaves some out. This table holds about 110,000 clones, about four fifths found once. V was clipped by 4 bases and J by 4 bases, with 16 bases between them. This CDR3 has 15 residues. Germline-derived CDR1 and CDR2 are MNHEY and SVGEGT. Turning to this clone: As yet, its antigen is unknown.

The gene calls are TRBV6-2 or TRBV6-3 and TRBJ1-2; possible D gene TRBD1, 5 bases. This receptor was identified in an adult in good health. This specimen consisted of peripheral blood, obtained on day 0 of AZD1222 vaccination. The CDR3 coding sequence is TGTGCCAGCAGTTCTAGAGGACAAACCGGCTATGGCTACACCTTC. The encoded protein is CASSSRGQTGYGYTF.